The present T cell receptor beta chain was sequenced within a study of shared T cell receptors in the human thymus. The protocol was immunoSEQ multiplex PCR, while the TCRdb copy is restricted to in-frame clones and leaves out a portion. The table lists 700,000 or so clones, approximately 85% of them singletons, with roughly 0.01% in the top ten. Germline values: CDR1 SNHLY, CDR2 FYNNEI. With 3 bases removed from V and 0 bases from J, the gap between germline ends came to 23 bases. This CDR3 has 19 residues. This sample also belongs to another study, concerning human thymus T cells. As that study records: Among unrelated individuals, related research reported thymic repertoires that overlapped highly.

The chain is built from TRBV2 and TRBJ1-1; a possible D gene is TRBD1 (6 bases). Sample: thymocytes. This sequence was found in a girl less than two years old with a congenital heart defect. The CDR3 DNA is TGTGCCAGCAGTGATGGATTTCGGCAGGGGATGTTGGTGAACACTGAAGCTTTCTTT. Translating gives CASSDGFRQGMLVNTEAFF.